This T cell receptor beta chain came from a study of cytomegalovirus exposure and HLA in healthy donors. The sample holds a few counts of this clone. Vbeta (60) and Jbeta (13) primers were used in the PCR. The assay was immunoSEQ multiplex PCR, and TCRdb's table has in-frame clones only and misses some. The sample lists 150,000 to 200,000 clones; 65% to 80% were seen once. This TCR derives from a woman in her forties or fifties in good health and CMV-seropositive. The specimen sequenced was PBMCs.

The CDR3 sequence: CASSLTGDPWETQYF. CDR3 nucleotides: TGTGCCAGCAGCTTGACAGGGGATCCCTGGGAGACCCAGTACTTC. The J gene is TRBJ2-5, the V gene TRBV11-1; 8 bases map to TRBD1. CDR3 length: 15 residues. V lost 3 bases to trimming and J lost 5 bases; unmatched junction nucleotides: 8. The germline gives CDR1 SGHAT, CDR2 FQDESV (reference sequence).